The next 30 T cell receptor beta chains were all read from a single sample in a study of blood T cell repertoires in COVID-19. Here immunoSEQ multiplex PCR was the method, and the copy in TCRdb shows in-frame clones only, minus some. The sample comprises 200,000 to 250,000 clones, about nine tenths of which are singletons, and about 5% rests with the top ten. Sequencing was performed on peripheral blood. Receptors originate from a woman between 40 and 55 years old with acute or convalescent COVID-19.

This chain connects TRBV5-4 to TRBJ2-5; 13 bases match TRBD2. The CDR3 has 18 residues. Germline lookup yields CDR1 SGHNT and CDR2 YYREEE (reference sequence). V shed 4 bases and J 0 bases; nucleotides not matched to a gene: 9. Here the CDR3 reads CASSPRFTSGGDQETQYF. CDR3 DNA sequence: TGTGCCAGCAGCCCACGCTTCACTAGCGGGGGGGACCAAGAGACCCAGTACTTC.

The rearrangement links TRBV5-4 to TRBJ1-3, with D maybe TRBD1 (5 bases). There are 14 residues in the CDR3. Germline lookup yields CDR1 SGHNT and CDR2 YYREEE (reference sequence). The germline V and J ends were trimmed by 4 bases and 0 bases, with 8 bases remaining between them. CDR3 coding DNA: TGTGCCAGCAGCGGGGGACTCTCTGGAAACACCATATATTTT. Protein sequence: CASSGGLSGNTIYF.

The V call is TRBV5-1, the J call TRBJ1-4; TRBD1 matches 10 bases. This CDR3 region has 16 residues. The V segment lost 0 bases and the J segment 8 bases; nucleotides outside the gene matches: 7. The germline CDR1 and CDR2 sequences are SGHRS and YFSETQ. The CDR3 sequence is CASSLAGTGVGEKLFF. The DNA for the CDR3 is TGCGCCAGCAGCTTGGCGGGGACAGGGGTCGGAGAAAAACTGTTTTTT.

Here the CDR3 DNA reads TGTGCCAGCAGTGGTTCGGGACTAGCCTACAATGAGCAGTTCTTC. Translated, it gives CASSGSGLAYNEQFF. V is TRBV2 and J is TRBJ2-1; 8 nucleotides align to TRBD2. Trimming removed 4 bases from V and 2 bases from J; junction bases left unmatched: 4. The CDR3 is 15 residues long. The germline CDR1 and CDR2 sequences are SNHLY and FYNNEI.

This chain uses TRBV6-5 with TRBJ1-2; D might be TRBD1 (6 bases). CDR1 MNHEY and CDR2 SVGAGI come from the germline V gene. The CDR3 length is 13 residues. Trimming took off 10 bases at V and 5 bases at J, with 17 bases between the two ends. The CDR3 is CAIQGFRTYGYTF. The CDR3, as DNA: TGTGCCATTCAGGGGTTCCGCACATATGGCTACACCTTC.

This chain uses TRBV7-8 with TRBJ2-6; perhaps TRBD2 as D (5 bases). The V end was cut by 5 bases, the J end by 4 bases, with 9 bases between. This CDR3 region has 14 residues. The germline gives CDR1 SGHVS, CDR2 FQNEAQ. The chain's CDR3 is CASSPRGGANVLTF. The CDR3 DNA follows: TGTGCCAGCAGCCCCCGGGGAGGGGCCAACGTCCTGACTTTC. Together with reference TRBV7-8 and TRBJ2-6, the CDR3 gives the full variable domain: GAGVSQSPRYKVAKRGQDVALRCDPISGHVSLFWYQQALGQGPEFLTYFQNEAQLDKSGLPSDRFFAERPEGSVSTLKIQRTQQEDSAVYLCASSPRGGANVLTFGAGSRLTVL.

This chain joins TRBV19 and TRBJ1-6, with TRBD1 matching over 7 bases. The CDR3 consists of 15 residues. The V and J ends lost 3 bases and 6 bases, in that order; junction bases with no gene match: 5. The V gene's germline CDR1 is LNHDA and CDR2 SQIVND (reference sequence). CDR3 coding DNA: TGTGCCAGTAGTATGGGGGGACAGATTAATTCACCCCTCCACTTT. This sequence encodes CASSMGGQINSPLHF.

This clone has just a few counts. J is TRBJ1-2 and V is TRBV7-2; 7 positions match TRBD1. The germline CDR1 and CDR2 sequences are SGHTA and FQGNSA. With V trimmed by 5 bases and J by 5 bases, 11 bases remained unmatched. The CDR3 totals 15 residues. CDR3 in amino acids: CASSPRRDSLYGYTF. The CDR3 bases are TGTGCCAGCAGCCCCCGCCGGGACAGTCTTTATGGCTACACCTTC.

The table lists this clone with a count of one. The chain employs TRBV7-8 and TRBJ1-1; D is unclear. This CDR3 has 14 residues. The V end lost 5 bases, the J end lost 1 base, and 11 bases lay between the germline ends. CDR1 and CDR2 (germline): SGHVS, FQNEAQ. The CDR3 spells CASSPYVRNTEAFF. The CDR3 DNA is TGTGCCAGCAGCCCCTATGTTCGGAACACTGAAGCTTTCTTT.

Here the CDR3 reads CASSSQVGDTEAFF. The CDR3 DNA reads as TGTGCCAGTAGTTCACAGGTAGGGGACACTGAAGCTTTCTTT. The chain recombines TRBV19 with TRBJ1-1, with D possibly being TRBD1 (5 bases). CDR1 LNHDA and CDR2 SQIVND come from the germline V gene (reference sequence). CDR3 length: 14 residues. Between the trimmed V and J ends, which lost 5 bases and 3 bases, there was a span of 13 bases.

The chain couples TRBV2 to TRBJ2-3, with 12 bases aligning to TRBD2. Germline-derived CDR1 and CDR2 are SNHLY and FYNNEI. V trimming: 6 bases; J trimming: 2 bases; junction bases outside the gene matches: 3. The CDR3 is 15 residues long. The CDR3 nucleotides read TGTGCCAGCAGGGGACTAGCGGGCTACACAGATACGCAGTATTTT. This translates into CASRGLAGYTDTQYF.

The chain combines TRBV2 with TRBJ2-1; 12 bases map to TRBD2. Germline assignment: CDR1 SNHLY and CDR2 FYNNEI. The CDR3 contains 15 residues. Trimming at V came to 4 bases and at J to 7 bases, leaving 5 bases not matched to a gene. The CDR3 coding sequence is TGTGCCAGCAGTGGGACTAGCGGGGTCGGGAATGAGCAGTTCTTC. This sequence encodes CASSGTSGVGNEQFF.

The V gene is TRBV4-1, the J gene TRBJ1-5; 7 positions agree with TRBD1. The germline V gene has CDR1 MGHRA and CDR2 YSYEKL. The CDR3 sequence is 17 residues long. Trimming at V came to 1 base and at J to 3 bases, leaving 9 bases not matched to a gene. The CDR3 DNA follows: TGCGCCAGCAGCCAAGTCGACATGGGACAGATCAATCAGCCCCAGCATTTT. Translation: CASSQVDMGQINQPQHF.

The rearrangement joins TRBV28 to TRBJ1-1; D may be TRBD1 (5 bases). The CDR3 is 15 amino acids. Between the trimmed V and J ends, which lost 3 bases and 0 bases, there was a span of 11 bases. CDR1 and CDR2 (germline): MDHEN, SYDVKM. CDR3 loop: CASSFWGSLNTEAFF. The CDR3 DNA is TGTGCCAGCAGTTTCTGGGGCAGCTTGAACACTGAAGCTTTCTTT.

This clone was seen a handful of times. The CDR3 sequence is CASSYLSDYGYTF. In DNA, the CDR3 is TGTGCCAGCAGTTATCTTTCAGACTATGGCTACACCTTC. The rearrangement links TRBV6-5 to TRBJ1-2; no definite D call. Trimming removed 3 bases at V and 3 bases at J, with 8 bases between. Germline values: CDR1 MNHEY, CDR2 SVGAGI. This CDR3 spans 13 amino acids.

The rearrangement uses TRBV10-3 and TRBJ2-5; 9 positions match TRBD2. Losses at the gene ends were 5 bases for V and 0 bases for J; bases not matched to a gene: 1. CDR3 length: 14 amino acids. Germline CDR1 and CDR2: ENHRY and SYGVKD. The CDR3 reads CAISLAGDQETQYF. The CDR3 region has the DNA TGTGCCATCAGTTTAGCGGGGGACCAAGAGACCCAGTACTTC.

CDR3 residues: CASISGTLNSPLHF. CDR3 nucleotides: TGTGCCAGCATATCCGGGACACTGAATTCACCCCTCCACTTT. The chain has TRBV25-1 and TRBJ1-6, with D tentatively TRBD1 (6 bases). Trimming took 7 bases from V and 7 from J, leaving 14 bases between them. The CDR3 is 14 amino acids. Germline V CDR1 and CDR2: MGHDK, SYGVNS.

Comments on this clone: The identical CDR3 is also encoded by other nucleotide sequences in the sample. The chain uses TRBV3-1 (or the pseudogene TRBV3-2) and TRBJ1-1; D not resolved. V dropped 4 bases and J dropped 7 bases, with 7 bases sitting between them. Germline V gives CDR1 LGHDT, CDR2 YNNKEL (reference sequence). This CDR3 has 11 amino acids. DNA of the CDR3: TGTGCCAGCAGCCGCGGAGGTGAAGCTTTCTTT. This codes for CASSRGGEAFF.

In this sample, this clone turned up a few times. The rearrangement links TRBV14 to TRBJ2-7; tentative D call: TRBD2 (6 bases). The CDR3 is 16 amino acids. Per germline, CDR1 SGHDN and CDR2 FVKESK. Trimming pared 4 bases from V and 4 bases from J, leaving 20 bases between. CDR3: CASSPGLWPSLYEQYV. CDR3 DNA: TGTGCCAGCAGCCCGGGACTTTGGCCATCTCTTTACGAGCAGTACGTC.

The CDR3 region has the DNA TGTGCCAGCAGTAGACAGGGCGGCAATGAGCAGTTCTTC. It yields the protein CASSRQGGNEQFF. The J gene is TRBJ2-1, the V gene TRBV6-5, with 7 bases identical to TRBD1. Germline CDR1 reads MNHEY; CDR2 reads SVGAGI. With 5 bases clipped from V and 6 bases from J, the junction kept 4 bases outside the gene matches. The CDR3 has 13 amino acids.

This clone occurred once. The chain combines TRBV19 with TRBJ2-5, with TRBD2 identical over 9 bases. Germline V gene lookup returns CDR1 LNHDA and CDR2 SQIVND (reference sequence). J gave up 5 bases and V 8 bases, and 12 bases lay outside the gene matches. The CDR3 covers 15 residues. The CDR3 protein is CASAQGRGGIETQYF. CDR3 DNA: TGTGCCAGTGCCCAGGGGCGGGGGGGCATTGAGACCCAGTACTTC.

The V and J genes are TRBV30 and TRBJ1-5; D is perhaps TRBD1 (6 bases). CDR1 GTSNPN and CDR2 SVGIG come from the germline V gene (reference sequence). The germline V and J ends were trimmed by 2 bases and 7 bases, with 15 bases remaining between them. This CDR3 comprises 14 residues. The CDR3 sequence: CAWSPGAGYQPQHF. In nucleotides, the CDR3 is TGTGCCTGGAGTCCAGGGGCTGGGTACCAGCCCCAGCATTTT.

The chain recombines TRBV7-2 with TRBJ1-2, with TRBD1 matching over 8 bases. CDR1 SGHTA and CDR2 FQGNSA come from the germline V gene. V was pared by 5 bases and J by 8 bases, with 16 bases of the junction left unmatched. The CDR3 is 16 residues long. The CDR3 here is CASSRYTGTGKPGYTF. The CDR3 DNA sequence: TGTGCCAGCAGCCGTTACACCGGGACAGGCAAACCCGGCTACACCTTC.

The chain uses TRBV28 and TRBJ2-6, with 8 positions matching TRBD2. V trimming: 8 bases; J trimming: 4 bases; junction bases outside the gene matches: 7. Germline lookup yields CDR1 MDHEN and CDR2 SYDVKM. This CDR3 spans 15 amino acids. The CDR3 coding sequence is TGTGCCAGCGCCGGGGGGGGAACCGGGGCCAACGTCCTGACTTTC. Translating gives CASAGGGTGANVLTF.

The chain recombines TRBV29-1 with TRBJ1-2, with a weak D call TRBD1 (6 bases). The CDR3 runs to 15 residues. Germline loops: CDR1 SQVTM, CDR2 ANQGSEA. The ends were cut back, 6 bases at V and 0 bases at J, with 17 bases in the middle. Here the CDR3 DNA reads TGCAGCGTCGCTCAGGGGACGACCCCTAACTATGGCTACACCTTC. Its protein product is CSVAQGTTPNYGYTF.

This chain joins TRBV29-1 and TRBJ1-2; 8 nucleotides agree with TRBD1. Losses at the gene ends were 6 bases for V and 5 bases for J; bases not matched to a gene: 8. Germline V gene sequence: CDR1 SQVTM, CDR2 ANQGSEA. The length of the CDR3 is 13 residues. CDR3 bases: TGCAGCGTCAAGACAGGGGAGGGTTATGGCTACACCTTC. Residues: CSVKTGEGYGYTF.

This clone was seen once. The V call is TRBV3-1 (or the pseudogene TRBV3-2), the J call TRBJ2-3; 9 bases align to TRBD1. Unmatched junction bases numbered 5, after V lost 10 bases and J lost 0 bases. This CDR3 is 14 amino acids long. The germline V gene has CDR1 LGHDT and CDR2 YNNKEL (reference sequence). In DNA form, the CDR3 reads TGTGCCACCTGGGACAGGGTTAGCACAGATACGCAGTATTTT. Encoded protein: CATWDRVSTDTQYF.

V gene TRBV10-1 combines with J gene TRBJ2-3, with no clear D. The V gene lost 6 bases and the J gene lost 13 bases, with 14 bases spanning the gap. The length of the CDR3 is 11 residues. Germline V gene lookup returns CDR1 WNHNN and CDR2 SYGVQD (reference sequence). CDR3 sequence (DNA): TGCGCCAGCAGAATAATACCACCGGAGTATTTT. Amino acids: CASRIIPPEYF.

The chain recombines TRBV4-1 with TRBJ2-3, with TRBD2 as a possible D gene (5 bases). The CDR3 runs to 16 residues. V gave up 4 bases and J gave up 6 bases, with 20 bases separating them. Germline V CDR1 and CDR2: MGHRA, YSYEKL. CDR3 nucleotides: TGCGCCAGCAGCCCCGGGGTACATTCGGCAACGGATACGCAGTATTTT. Protein sequence: CASSPGVHSATDTQYF.

The rearrangement links TRBV4-1 to TRBJ1-2, with D unresolved. The CDR3 length is 16 residues. Looked up from germline, CDR1 is MGHRA and CDR2 is YSYEKL. The V gene lost 0 bases and the J gene lost 0 bases, with 11 bases spanning the gap. The CDR3 DNA follows: TGCGCCAGCAGCCAAGACCCCCTCACAGCTAACTATGGCTACACCTTC. It codes for CASSQDPLTANYGYTF.